Shown below are 18 T cell receptor beta chains from a single sample sequenced in a study of cytomegalovirus exposure and HLA in healthy donors (dated by TCRdb to about 2017). The method behind the library was the immunoSEQ multiplex PCR assay. The multiplex PCR relied on a mix of 60 forward primers for TCR Vbeta segments and 13 reverse primers for TCR Jbeta segments. This is the immuneACCESS table as TCRdb keeps it, with only in-frame sequences that have V and J called. A part of the clones is gone; compared with another copy, unresolved V genes explain less than half, and the rest is unexplained. The sample includes roughly 130,000 clones, with 79% observed a single time. Roughly 0.87% of the sample goes to the ten largest clones. The sample taken for sequencing was PBMCs. These receptors came from a man between 18 and 35 years old in good health and CMV-seronegative.

V and J are TRBV29-1 and TRBJ1-1; TRBD1 might be the D (5 bases). The CDR3 extends over 14 amino acids. The ends were cut back, 4 bases at V and 2 bases at J, with 14 bases in the middle. Per the germline V gene, CDR1 is SQVTM and CDR2 is ANQGSEA. The CDR3 DNA follows: TGCAGCGTTGTAAGGGGAAAACTCAACACTGAAGCTTTCTTT. Its protein product is CSVVRGKLNTEAFF.

CDR3 residues: CASSPTPLPGVDYEQYF. The CDR3 DNA reads as TGTGCCAGCAGCCCTACACCCCTGCCAGGGGTCGATTACGAGCAGTACTTC. The rearrangement joins TRBV4-2 to TRBJ2-7; D is possibly TRBD1 (6 bases). V dropped 4 bases and J dropped 4 bases, with 23 bases sitting between them. Germline V gene lookup returns CDR1 LGHNA and CDR2 YNFKEQ. This CDR3 comprises 17 residues.

The chain couples TRBV7-2 to TRBJ2-1; D is perhaps TRBD1 (6 bases). V was shortened by 5 bases and J by 9 bases, with 20 bases between the two germline ends. CDR1 and CDR2 from the germline V gene are SGHTA and FQGNSA. The CDR3 covers 15 residues. The DNA of the CDR3 is TGTGCCAGCAGCCGTCTGTCGGGGCAGGGGATTGAGCAGTTCTTC. Its protein is CASSRLSGQGIEQFF.

In its sample, this clone was seen a few times. The J gene is TRBJ2-3, the V gene TRBV7-2, with a possible D match to TRBD2 (6 bases). The CDR3 consists of 16 residues. The germline V gene has CDR1 SGHTA and CDR2 FQGNSA. The V end was cut by 5 bases, the J end by 0 bases, with 15 bases between. The CDR3 sequence is CASSKPSATSTDTQYF. For the CDR3, the DNA is TGTGCCAGCAGCAAGCCTAGCGCCACTAGCACAGATACGCAGTATTTT.

The chain uses TRBV4-3 and TRBJ1-4; possibly TRBD1 for D (5 bases). CDR3 length: 16 amino acids. Deletions cut 0 bases from V and 5 bases from J, with 13 bases between. CDR1 LGHNA and CDR2 YSLEER come from the germline V gene. The CDR3 DNA reads as TGCGCCAGCAGCCAAGATTTGAGACAGCAAAATGAAAAACTGTTTTTT. The encoded protein is CASSQDLRQQNEKLFF.

This clone was recorded once. The chain joins TRBV5-5 to TRBJ2-7, with 8 bases identical to TRBD1. This CDR3 has 15 amino acids. After removal of 5 bases from V and 0 bases from J, the junction contained 7 bases not matched to a gene. Germline-derived CDR1 and CDR2 are SGHKS and YYEKEE (reference sequence). CDR3 nucleotides: TGTGCCAGCAGTCGAAGACAGGGGAGCTCCTACGAGCAGTACTTC. As protein: CASSRRQGSSYEQYF.

The rearrangement joins TRBV5-1 to TRBJ2-2; TRBD2 aligns across 7 bases. After removal of 4 bases from V and 3 bases from J, the junction contained 6 bases not matched to a gene. Germline CDR1 SGHRS, CDR2 YFSETQ. CDR3 size: 15 residues. CDR3 nucleotides: TGCGCCAGCAGCCGCGGGAGCTGGGACACCGGGGAGCTGTTTTTT. It encodes CASSRGSWDTGELFF. Full variable domain (rest looked up from reference TRBV5-1 and TRBJ2-2): KAGVTQTPRYLIKTRGQQVTLSCSPISGHRSVSWYQQTPGQGLQFLFEYFSETQRNKGNFPGRFSGRQFSNSRSEMNVSTLELGDSALYLCASSRGSWDTGELFFGEGSRLTVL.

The chain joins TRBV5-1 to TRBJ1-6, with 9 bases lining up with TRBD1. The V gene end was trimmed by 3 bases and the J gene end by 11 bases; junction bases not matched to a gene: 6. Germline CDR1 SGHRS, CDR2 YFSETQ. This CDR3 region has 14 residues. This CDR3 reads CASSWGTGIPPLHF. DNA for the CDR3: TGCGCCAGCAGCTGGGGGACAGGGATTCCACCCCTCCACTTT.

The rearrangement uses TRBV2 and TRBJ2-5; TRBD1 might be the D (6 bases). The J call may be incorrect, as the DNA end agrees better with TRBJ2-7. The CDR3 is 14 amino acids. Germline values: CDR1 SNHLY, CDR2 FYNNEI. CDR3 amino acids: CASGWMGASYEQYF. The DNA of the CDR3 is TGTGCCAGCGGTTGGATGGGGGCCTCCTACGAGCAGTACTTC.

V and J are TRBV9 and TRBJ1-2, with 9 bases fitting TRBD1. V shed 0 bases and J 8 bases; nucleotides not matched to a gene: 8. Germline lookup yields CDR1 SGDLS and CDR2 YYNGEE. This CDR3 is built from 15 residues. This chain's CDR3 is CASSVDAGTGLGYTF. In nucleotides, the CDR3 is TGTGCCAGCAGCGTAGACGCCGGGACAGGGCTCGGCTACACCTTC.

The gene calls are TRBV18 and TRBJ1-1; a weak D match, TRBD1 (6 bases). In germline, CDR1 is KGHSH, CDR2 LQKENI. Trimming cost V 1 base and J 4 bases, with 7 bases left between them. The CDR3 runs 13 residues. This chain's CDR3 is CASSPLGGTEAFF. As DNA, the CDR3 is TGTGCCAGCTCACCACTAGGGGGCACTGAAGCTTTCTTT.

The chain joins TRBV5-1 to TRBJ2-3; 9 bases match TRBD1. Trimming removed 4 bases from V and 3 bases from J; junction bases left unmatched: 6. The CDR3 loop spans 15 amino acids. Per germline, CDR1 SGHRS and CDR2 YFSETQ. In DNA form, the CDR3 reads TGCGCCAGCAGCGTGGGACAGGGTAGGACAGATACGCAGTATTTT. It specifies CASSVGQGRTDTQYF.

The chain combines TRBV4-2 with TRBJ2-3, with a possible D match to TRBD2 (6 bases). V was trimmed by 3 bases and J by 6 bases, leaving 10 bases between them. The germline V gene encodes CDR1 LGHNA and CDR2 YNFKEQ. This CDR3 spans 13 amino acids. The CDR3 spells CASSQRGLDTQYF. The CDR3 DNA reads TGTGCCAGCAGCCAGCGGGGACTGGATACGCAGTATTTT.

The rearrangement uses TRBV7-6 and TRBJ1-1, with 9 bases fitting TRBD1. The germline CDR1 and CDR2 sequences are SGHVS and FNYEAQ. CDR3 length: 15 amino acids. The J segment lost 5 bases and the V segment lost 2 bases, leaving 6 bases of the junction unmatched. The CDR3 DNA sequence: TGTGCCAGCAGCTTAAAAGGGACAGGGATGACTGAAGCTTTCTTT. This codes for CASSLKGTGMTEAFF.

V gene TRBV7-6 combines with J gene TRBJ2-7, with TRBD1 matching over 7 bases. From germline, CDR1 is SGHVS and CDR2 FNYEAQ. This CDR3 contains 15 residues. V lost 1 base to trimming and J lost 2 bases; unmatched junction nucleotides: 5. The CDR3 DNA is TGTGCCAGCAGCTTAGGGGTGGGACAGACCTACGAGCAGTACTTC. It specifies CASSLGVGQTYEQYF. Supplemented by reference TRBV7-6 and TRBJ2-7, the full variable domain reads GAGVSQSPRYKVTKRGQDVALRCDPISGHVSLYWYRQALGQGPEFLTYFNYEAQQDKSGLPNDRFSAERPEGSISTLTIQRTEQRDSAMYRCASSLGVGQTYEQYFGPGTRLTVT.

This chain joins TRBV19 and TRBJ1-2; the D is unclear. CDR1 and CDR2 from the germline V gene are LNHDA and SQIVND (reference sequence). V was shortened by 5 bases and J by 5 bases, with 18 bases between the two germline ends. The CDR3 is 15 amino acids. CDR3 sequence: CASSPKAGRDYGYTF. DNA of the CDR3: TGTGCCAGTAGTCCGAAAGCGGGGAGGGATTATGGCTACACCTTC.

The genes are TRBV12-5 and TRBJ2-1, with D possibly matching TRBD1 (6 bases). The V gene's germline CDR1 is LGHNT and CDR2 FRNRAP. V lost 7 bases, J lost 7 bases, and 17 bases lay in between. This CDR3 spans 14 amino acids. In DNA, the CDR3 is TGTGCTAGTGCCAACCCCGACAGGAGGAATGAGCAGTTCTTC. Its protein is CASANPDRRNEQFF.

The chain is built from TRBV5-3 and TRBJ1-1, with 7 nucleotides matching TRBD1. TRBV5-3 is recorded as an ORF, its role being uncertain. The V and J ends lost 3 bases and 4 bases, in that order; junction bases with no gene match: 6. This CDR3 region has 14 residues. CDR3 in amino acids: CARSCDPGGTEAFF. The CDR3 bases are TGTGCCAGAAGCTGCGATCCAGGGGGCACTGAAGCTTTCTTT.